One and the same sample provided the 19 T cell receptor beta chains below, sequenced in a study of blood T cell repertoires in COVID-19. Clones were read by immunoSEQ multiplex PCR, and TCRdb kept only the in-frame ones, dropping some. The sample shows around 100,000 clones, more than 65% of them seen only once. The sequenced sample consisted of peripheral blood. These receptors all come from a woman in her 70s with acute or convalescent COVID-19.

The gene calls are TRBV7-8 and TRBJ1-3; perhaps TRBD1 as D (6 bases). The CDR3 consists of 16 residues. Germline V gene data show CDR1 as SGHVS and CDR2 as FQNEAQ. V was shortened by 5 bases and J by 4 bases, with 18 bases between the two germline ends. CDR3 in amino acids: CASSRQASVSGNTIYF. DNA for the CDR3: TGTGCCAGCAGCAGACAGGCGTCAGTATCAGGAAACACCATATATTTT.

This chain uses TRBV5-1 with TRBJ1-6; no reliable D call. Trimming removed 4 bases at V and 0 bases at J, with 11 bases between. Germline CDR1 is SGHRS and CDR2 is YFSETQ. The CDR3 loop spans 16 amino acids. The CDR3: CASSQGRDSYNSPLHF. For the CDR3, the DNA is TGCGCCAGCAGCCAAGGGAGGGACTCCTATAATTCACCCCTCCACTTT.

J is TRBJ1-2 and V is TRBV30, with 7 bases aligning to TRBD1. V was pared by 2 bases and J by 8 bases, with 23 bases of the junction left unmatched. Germline V lookup: CDR1 GTSNPN, CDR2 SVGIG (reference sequence). This CDR3 contains 18 residues. In nucleotides, the CDR3 is TGTGCCTGGAGTCCAACCCCAATGGGCGACAGGGCAGTAAAGGGCTACACCTTC. As protein: CAWSPTPMGDRAVKGYTF.

The chain joins TRBV7-3 to TRBJ1-3; D is possibly TRBD1 (6 bases). The CDR3 runs 14 residues. Trimming cost V 5 bases and J 1 base, with 9 bases left between them. Per the germline V gene, CDR1 is SGHTA and CDR2 is FQGTGA. The CDR3 sequence is CASSSTGSGNTIYF. The CDR3 nucleotides are TGTGCCAGCAGCAGTACAGGGTCTGGAAACACCATATATTTT.

V is TRBV7-2 and J is TRBJ1-2; D gene uncertain. Per germline, CDR1 SGHTA and CDR2 FQGNSA. Trimming shortened V by 1 base and J by 1 base, and 13 bases separated the two germline ends. This CDR3 spans 16 amino acids. The CDR3 DNA reads as TGTGCCAGCAGCTTAGGGAGGTCCCTTGTTAACTATGGCTACACCTTC. Its protein is CASSLGRSLVNYGYTF.

The count of this clone is one. The rearrangement uses TRBV7-9 and TRBJ1-4; 10 nucleotides agree with TRBD1. Germline-derived CDR1 and CDR2 are SEHNR and FQNEAQ (reference sequence). The CDR3 covers 13 residues. Trimming took 7 bases from V and 14 from J; bases not matched to a gene: 10. Here the CDR3 DNA reads TGTGCCAGCATCCTCGGGACAGGGGATAGGCTGTTTTTT. Amino acid sequence: CASILGTGDRLFF.

The V gene is TRBV12-3 or TRBV12-4, the J gene TRBJ1-2; weak D call: TRBD1 (5 bases). Trimming took off 6 bases at V and 7 bases at J, with 12 bases between the two ends. The CDR3 covers 12 residues. CDR3 sequence: CASRAGLIGYTF. The CDR3 DNA reads as TGTGCCAGCAGGGCGGGACTGATTGGCTACACCTTC.

The V gene is TRBV15, the J gene TRBJ1-2; D gene ambiguous. The ends were cut back, 1 base at V and 0 bases at J, with 9 bases in the middle. Germline CDR1 reads LNHNV; CDR2 reads YYDKDF (reference sequence). This CDR3 is built from 15 residues. The CDR3 DNA sequence: TGTGCCACCAGCAGAGGCCCCCGAGCTAACTATGGCTACACCTTC. It encodes CATSRGPRANYGYTF.

The V and J genes are TRBV4-3 and TRBJ2-1; 10 nucleotides line up with TRBD2. The ends lost 1 base at V and 5 bases at J; junction bases unmatched: 2. CDR1 LGHNA and CDR2 YSLEER come from the germline V gene. The CDR3 consists of 15 residues. The CDR3 sequence: CASSQGTSGNNEQFF. CDR3 sequence (DNA): TGCGCCAGCAGCCAAGGGACTAGCGGTAACAATGAGCAGTTCTTC.

The chain has TRBV7-2 and TRBJ1-2, with D maybe TRBD1 (5 bases). Looked up from germline, CDR1 is SGHTA and CDR2 is FQGNSA. V lost 2 bases and J 5 bases, leaving 9 bases between the germline ends. The CDR3 has 13 residues. The CDR3 here is CASSLTKGYGYTF. The CDR3 coding sequence is TGTGCCAGCAGCTTAACGAAGGGGTATGGCTACACCTTC. The full variable domain, its missing parts supplied by reference TRBV7-2 and TRBJ1-2, is GAGVSQSPSNKVTEKGKDVELRCDPISGHTALYWYRQSLGQGLEFLIYFQGNSAPDKSGLPSDRFSAERTGGSVSTLTIQRTQQEDSAVYLCASSLTKGYGYTFGSGTRLTVV.

The chain recombines TRBV27 with TRBJ2-2, with a possible D match to TRBD1 (6 bases). CDR3 length: 15 amino acids. The V and J ends lost 6 bases and 6 bases respectively, with 17 bases between them. Germline assignment: CDR1 MNHEY and CDR2 SMNVEV (reference sequence). CDR3 nucleotide sequence: TGTGCCAGCAGAACCCGGGACACCTTCCCCGGGGAGCTGTTTTTT. Encoded protein: CASRTRDTFPGELFF.

The chain employs TRBV2 and TRBJ1-5; the D is unclear. Germline V gives CDR1 SNHLY, CDR2 FYNNEI. V dropped 3 bases and J dropped 6 bases, with 9 bases sitting between them. This CDR3 has 13 residues. The CDR3 sequence is CASSEEGGQPQHF. CDR3 sequence (DNA): TGTGCCAGCAGTGAGGAGGGAGGTCAGCCCCAGCATTTT.

This sequence joins TRBV2 and TRBJ2-7; TRBD1 agrees at 10 bases. J lost 3 bases, V lost 6 bases, and 17 bases had no gene match. Germline CDR1 reads SNHLY; CDR2 reads FYNNEI. This CDR3 is built from 18 residues. DNA of the CDR3: TGTGCCAGCAGGCAGACAGGGGGCGGAGCCGAGCTCCTCTACGAGCAGTACTTC. Translated: CASRQTGGGAELLYEQYF.

The V gene is TRBV7-8, the J gene TRBJ2-3; TRBD1 aligns across 8 bases. Per the germline V gene, CDR1 is SGHVS and CDR2 is FQNEAQ. CDR3 length: 14 residues. V shed 7 bases, J shed 2 bases, and the junction held 5 bases outside the gene matches. The CDR3 coding sequence is TGTGCCAGCACCCAGGGGGCAGTCACAGATACGCAGTATTTT. This encodes CASTQGAVTDTQYF.

In DNA form, the CDR3 reads TGTGCCAGCAGCTTAGCTGCGGCAGATACGCAGTATTTT. This translates into CASSLAAADTQYF. The chain joins TRBV11-3 to TRBJ2-3, with unresolved D. The V and J ends lost 1 base and 4 bases respectively, with 6 bases between them. The CDR3 contains 13 residues. Germline values: CDR1 SGHNT, CDR2 YENEEA.

The genes are TRBV7-9 and TRBJ1-4, with D tentatively TRBD1 (6 bases). CDR3 length: 15 residues. V lost 3 bases, J lost 9 bases, and 17 bases lay in between. Germline lookup yields CDR1 SEHNR and CDR2 FQNEAQ (reference sequence). The DNA of the CDR3 is TGTGCCAGCAGCTTCAACAGGGCCCCTTCACAAAAACTGTTTTTT. Translated, it gives CASSFNRAPSQKLFF.

This rearrangement joins TRBV10-3 to TRBJ1-2, with 8 positions matching TRBD1. Germline V gives CDR1 ENHRY, CDR2 SYGVKD. The CDR3 totals 14 residues. The V gene end was trimmed by 7 bases and the J gene end by 4 bases; junction bases not matched to a gene: 8. The CDR3 loop reads CAITPGQETYGYTF. In DNA form, the CDR3 reads TGTGCCATCACTCCGGGACAGGAAACCTATGGCTACACCTTC.

The table lists this clone with a count of one. This chain joins TRBV6-4 and TRBJ2-3, with a tentative D call TRBD1 (5 bases). The length of the CDR3 is 14 residues. V dropped 1 base and J dropped 4 bases, with 9 bases sitting between them. The germline CDR1 and CDR2 sequences are MRHNA and SNTAGT. DNA for the CDR3: TGTGCCAGCAGTGACTTGGCAGGGTCAGATACGCAGTATTTT. Protein sequence: CASSDLAGSDTQYF.

The genes are TRBV6-1 and TRBJ1-4, with 7 positions matching TRBD1. Trimming took 2 bases from V and 4 from J; bases not matched to a gene: 7. CDR1 and CDR2 from the germline V gene are MNHNS and SASEGT. This CDR3 spans 16 amino acids. CDR3 in amino acids: CASSERAGGYNEKLFF. In DNA, the CDR3 is TGTGCCAGCAGTGAAAGGGCAGGGGGATATAATGAAAAACTGTTTTTT.